These T cell receptor beta chains were read from a single sample in a study of blood T cells in healthy people across ages. TCRdb reprocessed the 5' RACE reads via MiXCR and lists one record per CDR3 protein. The sample carries over 750,000 distinct CDR3 sequences, around 25% recorded once. A further study also used this sample, focusing on T cells of mothers and their children.

Sequences were obtained from blood. The receptors come from a boy aged 5-17 years in good health. CDR3s include the opening cysteine and the closing phenylalanine or tryptophan. A D gene is named only where the DNA matches it firmly. A row's size may be missing; if present it is once, few, many or a size class.

clone size	D gene	V gene	J gene	CDR3 protein	CDR3 DNA
.	.	TRBV7-9	TRBJ2-7	CASTTEGRFYEQYF	TGTGCCAGCACCACCGAGGGACGGTTCTACGAGCAGTACTTC
.	.	TRBV29-1	TRBJ1-4	CSVDLGSNEKLFF	TGCAGCGTTGATCTGGGGTCGAATGAAAAACTGTTTTTT
.	.	TRBV7-2	TRBJ2-5	CASSSTRAGETQYF	TGTGCCAGCAGCTCCACCAGGGCGGGAGAGACCCAGTACTTC
.	.	TRBV7-3	TRBJ1-1	CASSLTLDTEAFF	TGTGCCAGCAGCTTAACTCTCGACACTGAAGCTTTCTTT
.	.	TRBV5-1	TRBJ2-1	CASSAGTTNNEQFF	TGCGCCAGCAGCGCGGGGACCACCAACAATGAGCAGTTCTTC
few	.	TRBV3-1	TRBJ2-5	CASSQEAWETQYF	TGTGCCAGCAGCCAAGAAGCCTGGGAGACCCAGTACTTC
.	.	TRBV2	TRBJ2-2	CASSDRVGARTGELFF	TGTGCCAGCAGTGATCGGGTGGGGGCGCGCACCGGGGAGCTGTTTTTT
.	.	TRBV12-3/TRBV12-4	TRBJ2-5	CASSSPPAETQYF	TGTGCCAGCAGTAGTCCCCCCGCAGAGACCCAGTACTTC
.	.	TRBV5-5	TRBJ2-1	CASSFKREIYNEQFF	TGTGCCAGCAGCTTTAAACGGGAGATTTACAATGAGCAGTTCTTC
few	TRBD1	TRBV28	TRBJ1-2	CATQNRGFYGYTF	TGTGCCACCCAAAACAGGGGGTTCTATGGCTACACCTTC
few	.	TRBV11-2	TRBJ1-2	CASSLWGQLYGYTF	TGTGCCAGCAGCTTATGGGGCCAACTCTATGGCTACACCTTC
.	.	TRBV5-5	TRBJ2-2	CASSLVLHTGELFF	TGTGCCAGCAGCTTGGTACTGCACACCGGGGAGCTGTTTTTT
.	.	TRBV29-1	TRBJ1-1	CSGRFREGTEAFF	TGCAGCGGTCGGTTCAGGGAAGGCACTGAAGCTTTCTTT
.	.	TRBV12-3/TRBV12-4	TRBJ1-5	CASSLRQGNNQPQHF	TGTGCCAGTAGTTTAAGGCAGGGCAACAATCAGCCCCAGCATTTT
.	TRBD1	TRBV7-6	TRBJ2-7	CASSFPGTGGDEQYF	TGTGCCAGCAGCTTCCCCGGGACAGGGGGCGACGAGCAGTACTTC
.	TRBD1	TRBV20-1	TRBJ2-2	CSASGTGGTGELFF	TGCAGTGCATCCGGGACAGGGGGCACCGGGGAGCTGTTTTTT
few	.	TRBV15	TRBJ2-1	CATSSWTGDEQFF	TGTGCCACCAGCTCGTGGACTGGGGATGAGCAGTTCTTC
few	.	TRBV20-1	TRBJ2-7	CSAQQPRTGTYEQYF	TGCAGTGCTCAGCAACCCCGTACGGGGACCTACGAGCAGTACTTC
.	.	TRBV7-9	TRBJ2-7	CASSSNNNYEQYF	TGTGCCAGCAGCTCCAATAATAATTACGAGCAGTACTTC
.	.	TRBV10-3	TRBJ2-7	CAISGTGKPYEQYF	TGTGCCATCAGTGGTACAGGGAAACCATACGAGCAGTACTTC
.	TRBD2	TRBV11-2	TRBJ2-7	CASSLEPGGPNEQYF	TGTGCCAGCAGCTTAGAACCGGGAGGGCCTAACGAGCAGTACTTC
few	.	TRBV12-3/TRBV12-4	TRBJ2-7	CASSLGVLYEQYF	TGTGCCAGCAGTTTGGGAGTGCTCTACGAGCAGTACTTC
.	.	TRBV6-5	TRBJ2-1	CASNPKRYSYNEQFF	TGTGCCAGCAATCCTAAGCGTTACTCCTACAATGAGCAGTTCTTC
.	TRBD2	TRBV4-2	TRBJ2-3	CASSQSGLAGFTDTQYF	TGTGCCAGCAGCCAGTCGGGACTAGCGGGGTTCACAGATACGCAGTATTTT
few	.	TRBV7-9	TRBJ1-2	CASSLTDIDGYTF	TGTGCCAGCAGCTTAACCGACATTGATGGCTACACCTTC
.	.	TRBV5-5	TRBJ1-5	CASSLVQEGQPQHF	TGTGCCAGCAGCTTGGTCCAGGAGGGGCAGCCCCAGCATTTT
.	.	TRBV14	TRBJ2-1	CASSQNGQGGGNEQFF	TGTGCCAGCAGCCAAAACGGACAGGGAGGGGGCAATGAGCAGTTCTTC
few	.	TRBV21-1	TRBJ1-3	CASSRDRDSGNTIYF	TGTGCCAGCAGCAGGGACCGAGACTCTGGAAACACCATATATTTT
.	.	TRBV6-1	TRBJ1-4	CASSALVNSNEKLFF	TGTGCCAGCAGCGCGCTCGTTAATTCTAATGAAAAACTGTTTTTT
.	.	TRBV28	TRBJ2-3	CASSLLDPSPGNTQYF	TGTGCCAGCAGTTTACTAGATCCGTCGCCGGGTAATACGCAGTATTTT
few	.	TRBV5-1	TRBJ2-5	CASGPLRLPGEETQYF	TGCGCCAGCGGACCCCTTAGACTGCCGGGGGAGGAGACCCAGTACTTC
few	TRBD1	TRBV29-1	TRBJ1-2	CSVERGQGYGYTF	TGCAGCGTTGAGAGGGGGCAGGGCTATGGCTACACCTTC
few	.	TRBV19	TRBJ2-7	CASSIVGAPTYEQYF	TGTGCCAGTAGTATTGTGGGAGCGCCTACCTACGAGCAGTACTTC
few	.	TRBV20-1	TRBJ1-2	CSARDQLTGYGYTF	TGCAGTGCTAGAGACCAATTGACAGGCTATGGCTACACCTTC
many	.	TRBV6-2/TRBV6-3	TRBJ2-4	CASSRWAKNIQYF	TGTGCCAGCAGTCGGTGGGCCAAAAACATTCAGTACTTC
.	.	TRBV7-6	TRBJ2-1	CASSPPNSYNEQFF	TGTGCCAGCAGCCCCCCCAACTCCTACAATGAGCAGTTCTTC
few	TRBD1	TRBV2	TRBJ2-3	CASSGTESTDTQYF	TGTGCCAGCAGCGGGACAGAGAGCACAGATACGCAGTATTTT
.	TRBD1	TRBV20-1	TRBJ2-1	CSTGRTGEWYNEQFF	TGCAGTACGGGCCGGACAGGGGAATGGTACAATGAGCAGTTCTTC